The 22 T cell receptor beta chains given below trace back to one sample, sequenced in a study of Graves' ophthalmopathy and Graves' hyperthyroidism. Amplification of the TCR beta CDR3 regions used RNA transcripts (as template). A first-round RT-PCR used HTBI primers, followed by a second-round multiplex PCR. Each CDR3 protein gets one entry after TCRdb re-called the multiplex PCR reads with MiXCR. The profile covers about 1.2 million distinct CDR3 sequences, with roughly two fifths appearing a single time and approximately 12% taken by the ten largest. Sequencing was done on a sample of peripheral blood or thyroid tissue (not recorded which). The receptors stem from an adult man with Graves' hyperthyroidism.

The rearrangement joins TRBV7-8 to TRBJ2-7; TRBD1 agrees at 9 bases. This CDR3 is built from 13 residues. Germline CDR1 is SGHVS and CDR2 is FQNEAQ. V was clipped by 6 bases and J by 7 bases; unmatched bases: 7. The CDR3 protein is CASRSGTGQEQYF. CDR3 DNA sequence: TGTGCCAGCAGGTCTGGGACAGGGCAGGAGCAGTACTTC.

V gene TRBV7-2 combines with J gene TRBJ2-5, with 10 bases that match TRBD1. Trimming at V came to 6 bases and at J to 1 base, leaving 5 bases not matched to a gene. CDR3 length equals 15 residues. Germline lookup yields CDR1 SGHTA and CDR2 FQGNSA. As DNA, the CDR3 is TGTGCCAGCAGAGGTTGGACAGGGGGCCAAGAGACCCAGTACTTC. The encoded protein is CASRGWTGGQETQYF.

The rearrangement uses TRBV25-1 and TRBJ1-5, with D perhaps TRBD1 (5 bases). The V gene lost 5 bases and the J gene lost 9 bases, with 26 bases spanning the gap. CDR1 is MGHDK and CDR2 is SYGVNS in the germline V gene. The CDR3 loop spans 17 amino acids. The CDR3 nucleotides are TGTGCCAGCAGTTTCAGGGTGGGACGGACCCGAACGGGGCCCCAGCATTTT. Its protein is CASSFRVGRTRTGPQHF.

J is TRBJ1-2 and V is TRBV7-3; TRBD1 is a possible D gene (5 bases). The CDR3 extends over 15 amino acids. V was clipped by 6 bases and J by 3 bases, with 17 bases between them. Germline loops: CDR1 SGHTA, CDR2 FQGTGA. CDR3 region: CASSLSAGSDYGYTF. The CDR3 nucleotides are TGTGCCAGCAGTTTGTCCGCAGGGAGTGACTATGGCTACACCTTC. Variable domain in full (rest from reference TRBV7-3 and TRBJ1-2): GAGVSQTPSNKVTEKGKYVELRCDPISGHTALYWYRQSLGQGPEFLIYFQGTGAADDSGLPNDRFFAVRPEGSVSTLKIQRTERGDSAVYLCASSLSAGSDYGYTFGSGTRLTVV.

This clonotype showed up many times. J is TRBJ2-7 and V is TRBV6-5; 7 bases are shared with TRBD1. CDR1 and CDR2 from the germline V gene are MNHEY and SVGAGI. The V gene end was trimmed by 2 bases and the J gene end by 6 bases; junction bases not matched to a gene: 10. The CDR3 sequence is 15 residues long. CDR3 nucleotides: TGTGCCAGCAGTTACCAGACAGGGACGAAGGTCGAGCAGTACTTC. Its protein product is CASSYQTGTKVEQYF.

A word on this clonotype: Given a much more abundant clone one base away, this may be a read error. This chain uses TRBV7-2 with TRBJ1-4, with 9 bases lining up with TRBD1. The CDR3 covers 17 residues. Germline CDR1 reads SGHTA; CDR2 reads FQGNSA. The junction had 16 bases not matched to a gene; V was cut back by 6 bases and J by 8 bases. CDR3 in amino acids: CASSPGQGRDPGEKLFF. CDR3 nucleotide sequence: TGTGCCAGCAGTCCAGGACAGGGGAGGGACCCGGGAGAAAAACTGTTTTTT.

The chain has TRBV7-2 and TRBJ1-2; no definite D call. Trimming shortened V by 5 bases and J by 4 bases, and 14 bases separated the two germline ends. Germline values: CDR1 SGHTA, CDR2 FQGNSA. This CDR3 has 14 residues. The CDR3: CASSLENKGYGYTF. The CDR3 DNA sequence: TGTGCCAGCAGCCTCGAAAACAAGGGCTATGGCTACACCTTC.

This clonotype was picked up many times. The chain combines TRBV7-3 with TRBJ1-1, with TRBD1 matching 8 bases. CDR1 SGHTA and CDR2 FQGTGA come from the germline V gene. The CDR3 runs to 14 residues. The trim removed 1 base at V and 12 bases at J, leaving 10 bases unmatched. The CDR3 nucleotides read TGTGCCAGCAGCTTAAAGAAGGTGGACAGGGAATCTTTCTTT. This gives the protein CASSLKKVDRESFF. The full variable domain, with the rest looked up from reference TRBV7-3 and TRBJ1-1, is GAGVSQTPSNKVTEKGKYVELRCDPISGHTALYWYRQSLGQGPEFLIYFQGTGAADDSGLPNDRFFAVRPEGSVSTLKIQRTERGDSAVYLCASSLKKVDRESFFGQGTRLTVV.

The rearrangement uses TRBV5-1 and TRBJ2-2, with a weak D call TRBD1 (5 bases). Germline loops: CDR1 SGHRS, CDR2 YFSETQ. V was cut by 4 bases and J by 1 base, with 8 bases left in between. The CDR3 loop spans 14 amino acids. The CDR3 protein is CASSVDRNTGELFF. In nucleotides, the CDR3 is TGCGCCAGCAGCGTTGACAGGAACACCGGGGAGCTGTTTTTT.

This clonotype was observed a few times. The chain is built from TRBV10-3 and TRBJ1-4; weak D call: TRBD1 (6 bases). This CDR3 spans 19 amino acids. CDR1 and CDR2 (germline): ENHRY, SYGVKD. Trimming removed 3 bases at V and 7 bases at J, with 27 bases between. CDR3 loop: CAISDPRAIRLRDIEKLFF. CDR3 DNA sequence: TGTGCCATCAGTGACCCGCGCGCCATTCGATTAAGGGACATTGAAAAACTGTTTTTT.

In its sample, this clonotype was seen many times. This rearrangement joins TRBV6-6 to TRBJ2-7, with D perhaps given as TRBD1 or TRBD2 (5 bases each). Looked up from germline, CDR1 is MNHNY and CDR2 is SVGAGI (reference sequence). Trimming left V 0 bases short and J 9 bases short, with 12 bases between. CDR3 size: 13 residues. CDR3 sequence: CASSYSLGTGQYF. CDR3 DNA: TGTGCCAGCAGTTACTCCCTCGGGACCGGGCAGTACTTC.

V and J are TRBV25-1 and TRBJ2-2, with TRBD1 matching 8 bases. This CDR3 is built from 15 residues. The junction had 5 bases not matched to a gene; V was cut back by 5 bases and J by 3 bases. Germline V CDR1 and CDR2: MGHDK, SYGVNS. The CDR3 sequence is CASSPDRGYTGELFF. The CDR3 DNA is TGTGCCAGCAGTCCAGACAGGGGATACACCGGGGAGCTGTTTTTT.

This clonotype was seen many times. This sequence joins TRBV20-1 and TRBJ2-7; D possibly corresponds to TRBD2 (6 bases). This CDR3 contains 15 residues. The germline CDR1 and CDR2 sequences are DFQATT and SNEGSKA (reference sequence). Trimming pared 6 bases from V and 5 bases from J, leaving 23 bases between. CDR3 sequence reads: CSALNGLSGGHEQYF. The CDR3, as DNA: TGCAGTGCCTTAAACGGCCTCTCCGGGGGACACGAGCAGTACTTC.

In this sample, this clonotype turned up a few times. For the CDR3, the DNA is TGTGCCACCAGCCCACACCCCGGGACTAGCGGGGGATATGCAGATACGCAGTATTTT. It is translated as CATSPHPGTSGGYADTQYF. The chain links TRBV15 to TRBJ2-3, with 14 bases lining up with TRBD2. With 5 bases clipped from V and 4 bases from J, the junction kept 14 bases outside the gene matches. Germline loops: CDR1 LNHNV, CDR2 YYDKDF (reference sequence). This CDR3 has 19 amino acids. Full variable domain (outside the CDR3, taken from reference TRBV15 and TRBJ2-3): DAMVIQNPRYQVTQFGKPVTLSCSQTLNHNVMYWYQQKSSQAPKLLFHYYDKDFNNEADTPDNFQSRRPNTSFCFLDIRSPGLGDTAMYLCATSPHPGTSGGYADTQYFGPGTRLTVL.

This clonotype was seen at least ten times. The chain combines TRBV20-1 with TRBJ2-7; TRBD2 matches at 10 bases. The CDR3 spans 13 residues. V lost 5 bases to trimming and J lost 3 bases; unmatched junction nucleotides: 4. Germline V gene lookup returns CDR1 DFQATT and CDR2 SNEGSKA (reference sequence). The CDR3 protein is CSARTSGNYEQYF. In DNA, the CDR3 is TGCAGTGCTCGGACTAGCGGCAACTACGAGCAGTACTTC.

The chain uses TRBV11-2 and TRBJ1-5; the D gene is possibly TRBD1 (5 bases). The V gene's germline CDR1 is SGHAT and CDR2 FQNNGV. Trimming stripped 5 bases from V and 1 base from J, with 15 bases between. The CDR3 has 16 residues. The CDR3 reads CASSSGIKGSNQPQHF. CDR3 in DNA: TGTGCCAGCAGCAGTGGTATAAAGGGGAGCAATCAGCCCCAGCATTTT. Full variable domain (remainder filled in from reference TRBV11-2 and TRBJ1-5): EAGVAQSPRYKIIEKRQSVAFWCNPISGHATLYWYQQILGQGPKLLIQFQNNGVVDDSQLPKDRFSAERLKGVDSTLKIQPAKLEDSAVYLCASSSGIKGSNQPQHFGDGTRLSIL.

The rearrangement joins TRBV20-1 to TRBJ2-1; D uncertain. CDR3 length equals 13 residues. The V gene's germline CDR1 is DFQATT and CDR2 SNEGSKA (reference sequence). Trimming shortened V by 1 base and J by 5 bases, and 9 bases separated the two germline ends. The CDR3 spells CSARGRADNEQFF. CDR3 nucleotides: TGCAGTGCTAGAGGACGAGCCGACAATGAGCAGTTCTTC.

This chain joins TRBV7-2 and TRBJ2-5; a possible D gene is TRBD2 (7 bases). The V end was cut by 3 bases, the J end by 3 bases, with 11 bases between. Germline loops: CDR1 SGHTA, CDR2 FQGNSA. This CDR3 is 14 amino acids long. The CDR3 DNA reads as TGTGCCAGCAGCTTTGCGGGGGACAAAGAGACCCAGTACTTC. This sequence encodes CASSFAGDKETQYF.

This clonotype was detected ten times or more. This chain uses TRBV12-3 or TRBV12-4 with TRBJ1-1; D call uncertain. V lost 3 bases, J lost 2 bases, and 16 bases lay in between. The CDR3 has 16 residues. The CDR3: CASSFASRPRNTEAFF. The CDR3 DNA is TGTGCCAGCAGTTTCGCCTCCAGGCCCAGAAACACTGAAGCTTTCTTT.

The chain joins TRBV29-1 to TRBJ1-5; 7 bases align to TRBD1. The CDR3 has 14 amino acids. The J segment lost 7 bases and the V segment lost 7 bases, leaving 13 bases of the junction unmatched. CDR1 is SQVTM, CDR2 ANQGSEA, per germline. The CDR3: CSETGPVGEQPQHF. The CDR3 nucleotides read TGCAGCGAGACAGGGCCCGTTGGGGAGCAGCCCCAGCATTTT. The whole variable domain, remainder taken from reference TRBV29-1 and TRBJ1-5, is SAVISQKPSRDICQRGTSLTIQCQVDSQVTMMFWYRQQPGQSLTLIATANQGSEATYESGFVIDKFPISRPNLTFSTLTVSNMSPEDSSIYLCSETGPVGEQPQHFGDGTRLSIL.

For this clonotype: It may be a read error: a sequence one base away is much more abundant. CDR3 DNA: TGTGCCAGCAGCGCCTCAGGGGGCTTTGAAAAACTGCTTTTT. This encodes CASSASGGFEKLLF. The V call is TRBV6-5, the J call TRBJ1-4; 8 bases agree with TRBD1. This CDR3 comprises 14 residues. Germline-derived CDR1 and CDR2 are MNHEY and SVGAGI.

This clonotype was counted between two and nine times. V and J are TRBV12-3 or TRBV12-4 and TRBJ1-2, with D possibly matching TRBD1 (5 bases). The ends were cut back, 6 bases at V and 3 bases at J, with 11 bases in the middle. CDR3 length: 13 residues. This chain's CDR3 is CASSPRDYYGYTF. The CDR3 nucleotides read TGTGCCAGCAGCCCCCGGGACTACTATGGCTACACCTTC.